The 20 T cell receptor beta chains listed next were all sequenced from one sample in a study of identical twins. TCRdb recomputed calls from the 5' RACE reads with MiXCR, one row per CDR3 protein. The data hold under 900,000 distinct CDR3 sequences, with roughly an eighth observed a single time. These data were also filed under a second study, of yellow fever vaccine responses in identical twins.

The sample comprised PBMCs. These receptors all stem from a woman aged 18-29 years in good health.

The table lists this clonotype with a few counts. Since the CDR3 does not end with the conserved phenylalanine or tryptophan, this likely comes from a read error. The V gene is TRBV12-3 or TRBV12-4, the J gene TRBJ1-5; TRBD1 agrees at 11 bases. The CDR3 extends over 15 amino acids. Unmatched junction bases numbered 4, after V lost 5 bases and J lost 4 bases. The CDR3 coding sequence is TGTGCCAGCAGTCCTGGGACAGGGGGGAATCAGCCCCAGCATCTT. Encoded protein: CASSPGTGGNQPQHL.

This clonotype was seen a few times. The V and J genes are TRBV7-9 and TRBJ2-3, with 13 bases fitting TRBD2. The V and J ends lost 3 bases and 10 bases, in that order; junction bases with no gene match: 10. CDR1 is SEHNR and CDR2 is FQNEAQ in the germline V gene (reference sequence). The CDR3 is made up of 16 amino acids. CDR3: CASSFGLAGDLRAQYF. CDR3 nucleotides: TGTGCCAGCAGCTTCGGACTAGCGGGGGACCTTAGGGCGCAGTATTTT.

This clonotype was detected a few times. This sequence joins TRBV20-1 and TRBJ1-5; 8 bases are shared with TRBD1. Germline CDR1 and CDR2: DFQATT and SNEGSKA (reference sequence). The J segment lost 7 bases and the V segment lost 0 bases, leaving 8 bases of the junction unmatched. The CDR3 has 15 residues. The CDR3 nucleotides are TGCAGTGCTAGAGATTGGACAGGGTTGGGACAGCCCCAGCATTTT. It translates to CSARDWTGLGQPQHF.

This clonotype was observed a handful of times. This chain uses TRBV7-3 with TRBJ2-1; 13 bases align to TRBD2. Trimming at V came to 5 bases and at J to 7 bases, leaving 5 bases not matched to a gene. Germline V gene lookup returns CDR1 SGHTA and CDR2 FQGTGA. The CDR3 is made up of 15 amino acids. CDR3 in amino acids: CASSTGLAGENEQFF. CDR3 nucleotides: TGTGCCAGCAGCACTGGACTAGCGGGAGAGAATGAGCAGTTCTTC.

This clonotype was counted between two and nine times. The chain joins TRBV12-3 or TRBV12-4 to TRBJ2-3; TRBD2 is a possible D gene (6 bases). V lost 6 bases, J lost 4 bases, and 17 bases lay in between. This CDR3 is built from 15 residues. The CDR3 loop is CASSPRPGGADTQYF. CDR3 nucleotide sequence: TGTGCCAGCAGCCCTAGACCCGGAGGGGCAGATACGCAGTATTTT.

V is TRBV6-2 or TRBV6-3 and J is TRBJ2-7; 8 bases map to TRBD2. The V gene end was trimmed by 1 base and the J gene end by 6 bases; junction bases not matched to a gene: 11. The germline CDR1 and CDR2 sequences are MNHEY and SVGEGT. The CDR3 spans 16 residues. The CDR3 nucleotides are TGTGCCAGCAGTTACTGGGGGAGCGGGAGAGCCCTCGAGCAGTACTTC. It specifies CASSYWGSGRALEQYF.

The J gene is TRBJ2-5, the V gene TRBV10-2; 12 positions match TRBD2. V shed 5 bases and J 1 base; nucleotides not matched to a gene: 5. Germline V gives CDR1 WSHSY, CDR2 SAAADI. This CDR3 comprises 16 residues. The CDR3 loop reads CASSSLAGGSQETQYF. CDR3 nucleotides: TGCGCCAGCAGTAGTCTAGCGGGGGGGAGCCAAGAGACCCAGTACTTC.

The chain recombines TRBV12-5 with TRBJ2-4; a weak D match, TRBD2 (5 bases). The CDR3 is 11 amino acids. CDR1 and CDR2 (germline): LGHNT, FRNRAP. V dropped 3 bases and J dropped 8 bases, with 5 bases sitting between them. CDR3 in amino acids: CASGFGDIQYF. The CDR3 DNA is TGTGCTAGTGGTTTCGGGGACATTCAGTACTTC.

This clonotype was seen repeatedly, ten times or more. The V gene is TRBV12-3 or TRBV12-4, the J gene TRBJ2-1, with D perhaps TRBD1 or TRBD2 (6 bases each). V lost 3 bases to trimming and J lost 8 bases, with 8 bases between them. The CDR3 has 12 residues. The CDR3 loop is CASSLGGYEQFF. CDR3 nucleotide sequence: TGTGCCAGCAGTTTGGGGGGCTATGAGCAGTTCTTC.

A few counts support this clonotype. CDR3 sequence (DNA): TGTGCCAGCAGTTACGGGACTTACGAAGATACGCAGTATTTT. The encoded protein is CASSYGTYEDTQYF. This sequence joins TRBV5-6 and TRBJ2-3; D possibly corresponds to TRBD2 (6 bases). This CDR3 is built from 14 residues. V was trimmed by 5 bases and J by 5 bases, leaving 15 bases between them. The germline CDR1 and CDR2 sequences are SGHDT and YYEEEE.

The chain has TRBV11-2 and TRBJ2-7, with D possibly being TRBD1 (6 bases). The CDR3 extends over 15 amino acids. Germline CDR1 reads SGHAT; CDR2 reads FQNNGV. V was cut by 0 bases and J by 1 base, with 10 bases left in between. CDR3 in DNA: TGTGCCAGCAGCTTAGAATTAGGGGGATCCTACGAGCAGTACTTC. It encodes CASSLELGGSYEQYF. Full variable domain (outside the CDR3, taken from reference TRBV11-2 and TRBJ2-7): EAGVAQSPRYKIIEKRQSVAFWCNPISGHATLYWYQQILGQGPKLLIQFQNNGVVDDSQLPKDRFSAERLKGVDSTLKIQPAKLEDSAVYLCASSLELGGSYEQYFGPGTRLTVT.

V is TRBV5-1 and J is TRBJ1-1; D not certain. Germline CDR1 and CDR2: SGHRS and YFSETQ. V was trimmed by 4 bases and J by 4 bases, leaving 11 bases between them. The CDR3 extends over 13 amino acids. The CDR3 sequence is CASSNVIGTEAFF. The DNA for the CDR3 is TGCGCCAGCAGCAACGTTATTGGCACTGAAGCTTTCTTT.

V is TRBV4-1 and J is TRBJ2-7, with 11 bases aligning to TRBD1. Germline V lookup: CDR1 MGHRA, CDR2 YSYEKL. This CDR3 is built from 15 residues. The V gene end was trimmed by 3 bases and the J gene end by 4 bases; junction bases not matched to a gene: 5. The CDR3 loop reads CASSQPGQGVYEQYF. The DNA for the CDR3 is TGCGCCAGCAGCCAGCCGGGACAGGGGGTATACGAGCAGTACTTC.

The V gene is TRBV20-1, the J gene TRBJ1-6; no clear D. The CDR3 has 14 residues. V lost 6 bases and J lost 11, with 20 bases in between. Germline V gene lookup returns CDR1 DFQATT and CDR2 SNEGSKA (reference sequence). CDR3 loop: CSALKPVAETPLHF. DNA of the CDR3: TGCAGTGCCCTGAAGCCAGTCGCGGAGACACCCCTCCACTTT.

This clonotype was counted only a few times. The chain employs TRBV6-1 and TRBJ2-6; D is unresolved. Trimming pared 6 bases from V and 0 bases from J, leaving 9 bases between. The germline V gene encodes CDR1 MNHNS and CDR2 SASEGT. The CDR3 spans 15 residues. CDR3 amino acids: CASRLHHSGANVLTF. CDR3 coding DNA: TGTGCCAGCAGACTACATCACTCTGGGGCCAACGTCCTGACTTTC.

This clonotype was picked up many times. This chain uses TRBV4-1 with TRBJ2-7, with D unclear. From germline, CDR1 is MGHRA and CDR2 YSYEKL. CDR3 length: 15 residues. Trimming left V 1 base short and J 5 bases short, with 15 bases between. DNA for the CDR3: TGCGCCAGCAGCCAAGCGAGAGGCCTTGATGACGAGCAGTACGTC. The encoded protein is CASSQARGLDDEQYV.

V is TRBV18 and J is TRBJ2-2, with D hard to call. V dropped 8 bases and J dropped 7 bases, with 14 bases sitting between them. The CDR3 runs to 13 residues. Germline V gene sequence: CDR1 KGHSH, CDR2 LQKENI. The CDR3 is CASTQSELGELFF. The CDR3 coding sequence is TGTGCCAGCACGCAATCCGAACTCGGGGAGCTGTTTTTT.

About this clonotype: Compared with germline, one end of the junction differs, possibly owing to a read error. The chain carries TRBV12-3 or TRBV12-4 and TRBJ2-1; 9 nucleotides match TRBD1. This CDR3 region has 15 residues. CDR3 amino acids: CASGFGQGPYNEQFF. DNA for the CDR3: TGTGCCAGCGGTTTCGGACAGGGGCCCTACAATGAGCAGTTCTTC.

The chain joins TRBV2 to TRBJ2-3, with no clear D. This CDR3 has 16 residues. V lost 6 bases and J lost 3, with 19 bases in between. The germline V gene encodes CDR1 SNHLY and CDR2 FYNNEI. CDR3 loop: CASRDILKPMTDTQYF. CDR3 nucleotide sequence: TGTGCCAGCAGAGACATTTTGAAACCTATGACAGATACGCAGTATTTT.

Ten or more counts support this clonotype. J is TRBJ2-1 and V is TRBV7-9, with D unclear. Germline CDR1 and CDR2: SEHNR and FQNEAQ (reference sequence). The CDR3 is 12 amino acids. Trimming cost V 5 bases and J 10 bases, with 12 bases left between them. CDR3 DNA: TGTGCCAGCAGCCCAAGTTCTGGAGAGCAGTTCTTC. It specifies CASSPSSGEQFF.